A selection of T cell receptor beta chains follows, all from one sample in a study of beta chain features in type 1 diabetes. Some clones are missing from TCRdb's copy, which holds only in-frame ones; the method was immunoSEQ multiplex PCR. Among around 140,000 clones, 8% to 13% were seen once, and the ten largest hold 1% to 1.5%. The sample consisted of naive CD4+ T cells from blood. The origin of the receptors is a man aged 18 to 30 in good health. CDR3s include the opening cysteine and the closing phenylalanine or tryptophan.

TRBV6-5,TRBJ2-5,CATQTGAQETQYF
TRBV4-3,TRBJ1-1,CASSQEIREAEAFF
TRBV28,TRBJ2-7,CASRTGAASSYEQYF
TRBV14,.,CASSQVTRRDEQYF
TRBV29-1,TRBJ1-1,CSVSVTEMNTEAFF
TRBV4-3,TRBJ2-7,CASSQVPSPGGEQYF
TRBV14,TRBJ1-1,CASSPRTGVMNTEAFF
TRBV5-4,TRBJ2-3,CASSLGQGGTDTQYF
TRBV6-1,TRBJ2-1,CASSETGTGYNEQFF
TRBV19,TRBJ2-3,CASMSVFSTDTQYF
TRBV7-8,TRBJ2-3,CASSPFGAGTDTQYF
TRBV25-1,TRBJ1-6,CASSPRDRGNNSPLHF
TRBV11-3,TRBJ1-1,CASSLGQGNTEAFF
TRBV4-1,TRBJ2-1,CASSPTAGRASYNEQFF
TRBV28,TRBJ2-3,CASSSGSTDTQYF
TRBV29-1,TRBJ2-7,CSARVGQSEQYF
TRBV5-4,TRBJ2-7,CASSLDLPGGREQYF
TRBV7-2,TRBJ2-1,CASSRRRRGGYNEQFF
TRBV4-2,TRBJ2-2,CASSQDLAGAPTGELFF
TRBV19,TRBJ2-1,CASSIASSGGENEQFF
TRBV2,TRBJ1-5,CASSVLRGGQPQHF
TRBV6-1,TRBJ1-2,CASRLGGANYGYTF
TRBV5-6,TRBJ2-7,CASSLGVGSGVPYEQYF
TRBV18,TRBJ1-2,CASSPNRQGFGYTF
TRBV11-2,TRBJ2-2,CASSLGSGNTGELFF
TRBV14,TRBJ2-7,CASSQDLSPGYSYEQYF
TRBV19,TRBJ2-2,CASSMPSGGANTGELFF
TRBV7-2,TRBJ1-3,CASSSGTLGNTIYF
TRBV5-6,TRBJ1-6,CASRPYTGAKHSPLHF
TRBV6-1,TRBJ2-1,CASVYRVSYNEQFF
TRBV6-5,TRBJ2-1,CASSLYNEQFF
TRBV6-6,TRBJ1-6,CASSGQGKGSPLHF
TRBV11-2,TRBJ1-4,CASSLGGRDEKLFF
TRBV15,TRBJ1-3,CATSRALTWDFTGNTIYF
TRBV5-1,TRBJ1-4,CASSLGQGPEKLFF
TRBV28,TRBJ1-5,CASSSGQGDQPQHF
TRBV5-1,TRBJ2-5,CASSSPTGQETQYF